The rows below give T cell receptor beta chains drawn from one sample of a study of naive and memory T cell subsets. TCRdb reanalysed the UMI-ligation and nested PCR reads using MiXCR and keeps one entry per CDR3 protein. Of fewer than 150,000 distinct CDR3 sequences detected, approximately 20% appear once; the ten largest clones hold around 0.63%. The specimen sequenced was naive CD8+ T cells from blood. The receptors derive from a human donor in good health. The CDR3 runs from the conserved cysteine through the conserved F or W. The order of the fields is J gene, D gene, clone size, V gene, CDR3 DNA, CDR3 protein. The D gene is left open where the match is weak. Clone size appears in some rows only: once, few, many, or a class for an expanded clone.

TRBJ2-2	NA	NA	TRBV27	TGTGCCAGCAGTTTAGTAGGTGCTGGGAGCACCGGGGAGCTGTTTTTT	CASSLVGAGSTGELFF
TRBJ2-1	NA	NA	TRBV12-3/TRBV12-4	TGTGCCAGCAGTTTTTTGCTAGCAGAGTACAATGAGCAGTTCTTC	CASSFLLAEYNEQFF
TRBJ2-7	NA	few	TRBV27	TGTGCCAGCAGTTTACGGGAGCCCTACGAGCAGTACTTC	CASSLREPYEQYF
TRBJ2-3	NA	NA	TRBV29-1	TGCAGCGTTGAATCGGCTAGCCGAAACACAGATACGCAGTATTTT	CSVESASRNTDTQYF
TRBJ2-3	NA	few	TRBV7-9	TGTGCCAGCAGCTCGCCCCGGGGTTGGGATACGCAGTATTTT	CASSSPRGWDTQYF
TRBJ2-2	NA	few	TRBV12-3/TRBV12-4	TGTGCCAGCACCCAATTTCACGCCGGGGAGCTGTTTTTT	CASTQFHAGELFF
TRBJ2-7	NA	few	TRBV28	TGTGCCAGCAGTTTCCGCCGTTACGAGCAGTACTTC	CASSFRRYEQYF
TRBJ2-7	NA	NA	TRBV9	TGTGCCAGCAGCGCCGGCGATTGGACTCTTGGGTACGAGCAGTACTTC	CASSAGDWTLGYEQYF
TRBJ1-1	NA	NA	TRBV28	TGTGCCAGCAGTTTTAGCGTCGGCAGACTGAACACTGAAGCTTTCTTT	CASSFSVGRLNTEAFF
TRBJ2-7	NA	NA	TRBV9	TGTGCCAGCAGCGCACAGGGTGCTTCCCACGAGCAGTACTTC	CASSAQGASHEQYF
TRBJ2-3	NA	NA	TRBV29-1	TGCAGCGTTGCCCCGATCGGACCGCTCACAGATACGCAGTATTTT	CSVAPIGPLTDTQYF
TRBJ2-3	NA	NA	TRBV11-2	TGTGCCAGCAGCCCTGAGGGGCCAGGTGGAGATACGCAGTATTTT	CASSPEGPGGDTQYF
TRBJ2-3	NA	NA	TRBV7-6	TGTGCCAGCAGCGAGATGGGGACAGATACGCAGTATTTT	CASSEMGTDTQYF
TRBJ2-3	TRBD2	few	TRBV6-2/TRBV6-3	TGTGCCACCTTTAGCGGGAGCACAGATACGCAGTATTTT	CATFSGSTDTQYF
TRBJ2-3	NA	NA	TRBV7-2	TGTGCCAGCAGCCCATTCCCCGTACAGGGCCCGAGGGGCACAGATACGCAGTATTTT	CASSPFPVQGPRGTDTQYF
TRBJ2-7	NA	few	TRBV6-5	TGTGCCAGCAGTTCGGTGGTGGACTCCTACGAGCAGTACTTC	CASSSVVDSYEQYF
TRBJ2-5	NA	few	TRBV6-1	TGTGCCAGCAGTGCGGACCCGCTTGAAGAGACCCAGTACTTC	CASSADPLEETQYF
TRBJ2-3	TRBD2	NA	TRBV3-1	TGTGCCAGCAGCCAAGATCCAGCGGGAGAGTTGGAAGATACGCAGTATTTT	CASSQDPAGELEDTQYF
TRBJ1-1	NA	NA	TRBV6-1	TGTGCCAGCAGTGATATTTGGCCGAAGGGAGCTTTCTTT	CASSDIWPKGAFF
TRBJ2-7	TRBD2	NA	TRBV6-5	TGTGCCAGCAGCCCTAATGCGGGAGGGTCCTACGAGCAGTACTTC	CASSPNAGGSYEQYF
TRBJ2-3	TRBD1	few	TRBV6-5	TGTGCCAGCAGTCAGACAGGGGTGCCAGATACGCAGTATTTT	CASSQTGVPDTQYF
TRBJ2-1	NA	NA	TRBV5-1	TGCGCCAGCTACGACAGTCCTCATGAGCAGTTCTTC	CASYDSPHEQFF
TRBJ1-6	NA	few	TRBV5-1	TGCGCCAGCAAACCCGGGACTAGACCTTCGCCCCTCCACTTT	CASKPGTRPSPLHF
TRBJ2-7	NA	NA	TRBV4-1	TGCGCCAGCAGCCAAGGGGCAGTCTACGAGCAGTACTTC	CASSQGAVYEQYF
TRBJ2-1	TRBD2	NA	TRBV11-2	TGTGCCAGCAGCTTAGGTGATAGCGGGGGCGATGAGCAGTTCTTC	CASSLGDSGGDEQFF
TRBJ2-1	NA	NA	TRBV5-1	TGCGCCAGCAGCTTGGTTCTAGCCTTAAATGAGCAGTTCTTC	CASSLVLALNEQFF
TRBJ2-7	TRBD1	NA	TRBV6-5	TGTGCCAGCAGTTACTCCCAGGGGGCCGTGTACGAGCAGTACTTC	CASSYSQGAVYEQYF
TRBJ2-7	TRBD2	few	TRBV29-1	TGCAGCGTCGAAAGCGGGAGGCCGCCCTACGAGCAGTACTTC	CSVESGRPPYEQYF
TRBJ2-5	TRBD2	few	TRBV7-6	TGTGCCAGCAGCCAAGGTAGCGGGGCGGGAGAGACCCAGTACTTC	CASSQGSGAGETQYF
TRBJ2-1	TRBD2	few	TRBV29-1	TGCAGCGTTGAACTTCTGGCACTAGCGGGAGTAGGTGAGCAGTTCTTC	CSVELLALAGVGEQFF
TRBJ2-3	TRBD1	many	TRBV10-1	TGCGCCAGCAGTCCCGGACAGGGTCCTAGCACAGATACGCAGTATTTT	CASSPGQGPSTDTQYF
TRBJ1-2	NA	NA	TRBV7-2	TGTGCCAGCAGCTTAGTGGTGGGGTCTGAAGGCTACACCTTC	CASSLVVGSEGYTF
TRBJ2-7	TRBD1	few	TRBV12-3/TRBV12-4	TGTGCCAGCAGCCCGGGGAGACAGGGTTATTACGAGCAGTACTTC	CASSPGRQGYYEQYF
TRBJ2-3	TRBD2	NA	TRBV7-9	TGTGCCAGCAGCCCAGGGACTAGCGGGAGTACAGATACGCAGTATTTT	CASSPGTSGSTDTQYF
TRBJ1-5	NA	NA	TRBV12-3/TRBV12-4	TGTGCCAGCAGTTTAGCGGCGGCAAGCAATCAGCCCCAGCATTTT	CASSLAAASNQPQHF
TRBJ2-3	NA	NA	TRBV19	TGTGCCAGTAGAGTACCGGATACGCAGTATTTT	CASRVPDTQYF
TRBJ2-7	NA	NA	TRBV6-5	TGTGCCAGCAGTCAAGGACTACTGTACGAGCAGTACTTC	CASSQGLLYEQYF
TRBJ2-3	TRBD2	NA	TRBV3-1	TGTGCCAGCAGCCAAAGCGGGAGAGGGGTAGATACGCAGTATTTT	CASSQSGRGVDTQYF
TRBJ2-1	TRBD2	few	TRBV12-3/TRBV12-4	TGTGCCAGCAGTTTTTACGGTAGCGGGAGGGCCAAGGATGAGCAGTTCTTC	CASSFYGSGRAKDEQFF
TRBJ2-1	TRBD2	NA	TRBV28	TGTGCCAGCAGTTTCGGACTAGCGAATGAGCAGTTCTTC	CASSFGLANEQFF
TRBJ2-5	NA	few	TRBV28	TGTGCCAGCAGAAGAGACAGGACCGATGTAGCGGAACAAGAGACCCAGTACTTC	CASRRDRTDVAEQETQYF
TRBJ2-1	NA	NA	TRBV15	TGTGCCACCAGCACCGGGACGGTGAATGAGCAGTTCTTC	CATSTGTVNEQFF
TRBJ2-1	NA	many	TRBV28	TGTGCCAGCAGTTTAAGATCAATATACAATGAGCAGTTCTTC	CASSLRSIYNEQFF
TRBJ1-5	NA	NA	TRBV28	TGTGCCAGCAGTCTCTACAGGGCCAGTCAGCCCCAGCATTTT	CASSLYRASQPQHF
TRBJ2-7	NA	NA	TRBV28	TGTGCCACCCAATTCCAGGGGACCTACGAGCAGTACTTC	CATQFQGTYEQYF
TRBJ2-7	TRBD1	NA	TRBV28	TGTGCCAGCAGTTCTCAGACAGGGTGGAACGAGCAGTACTTC	CASSSQTGWNEQYF
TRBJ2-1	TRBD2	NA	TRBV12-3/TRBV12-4	TGTGCCAGCAGTTTAGGGCGGGAGACGAGCTCCTACAATGAGCAGTTCTTC	CASSLGRETSSYNEQFF
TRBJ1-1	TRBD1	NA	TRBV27	TGTGCCAGCAGCGATCCTCCCGTCCGGACAGGGATCCCTGAAGCTTTCTTT	CASSDPPVRTGIPEAFF
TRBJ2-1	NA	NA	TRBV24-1	TGTGCCACCAGTGATTTTTCCGGGAGTCGGGGTGAGCAGTTCTTC	CATSDFSGSRGEQFF
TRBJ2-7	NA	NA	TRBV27	TGTGCCAGCAGTTTTGTTATCGACGAGCAGTACTTC	CASSFVIDEQYF
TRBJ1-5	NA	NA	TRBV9	TGTGCCAGCAGCCCTCGTGACAATCAGCCCCAGCATTTT	CASSPRDNQPQHF
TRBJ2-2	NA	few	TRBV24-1	TGTGCCACCAGTGATCGCGGGACAGCGAACACCGGGGAGCTGTTTTTT	CATSDRGTANTGELFF
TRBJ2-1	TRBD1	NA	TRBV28	TGTGCCAGCACCCCCGGGACAGGGTTCTCCTACAATGAGCAGTTCTTC	CASTPGTGFSYNEQFF
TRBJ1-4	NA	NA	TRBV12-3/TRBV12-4	TGTGCCAGCAGTTTAACAGGCCCAGAAAAACTGTTTTTT	CASSLTGPEKLFF